This T cell receptor (beta chain) originates from a study of control samples from healthy donors and cancer patients (dated by TCRdb to the early 2020s). V drops 6 bases and J drops 8 bases, leaving 13 bases in between. The CDR3 runs 13 residues from the cysteine to the phenylalanine. This entry keeps only the CDR3 DNA: 39 bases, framed from base 1. CDR1 and CDR2, looked up from the germline V gene, are MNHEY and SVGAGI. The library was prepared using the immunoSEQ multiplex PCR assay. The table comes from immuneACCESS by way of TCRdb, which keeps in-frame sequences with V and J called. Part of the clones is missing from these tables; in studies checked, under half for an unresolved V gene and the rest for unknown reasons. The sample has 60,000 to 75,000 clones on record, around 87% of them singletons. Of the sample, under 3% is held by the ten largest clones. Turning to this clone: No cognate antigen has been identified for it. No qualities accompany the bases; no much larger clone lies one base away.

The sequence was obtained from a woman aged 50 to 60 with head and neck cancer. The sequence links TRBV6-5 to TRBJ1-4; no D gene is confidently identified. The specimen sequenced was PBMCs. At the DNA level, the sequence is TGTGCCAGCAGCTCATGGAAGACCGAAAAACTGTTTTTT. It codes for CASSSWKTEKLFF.